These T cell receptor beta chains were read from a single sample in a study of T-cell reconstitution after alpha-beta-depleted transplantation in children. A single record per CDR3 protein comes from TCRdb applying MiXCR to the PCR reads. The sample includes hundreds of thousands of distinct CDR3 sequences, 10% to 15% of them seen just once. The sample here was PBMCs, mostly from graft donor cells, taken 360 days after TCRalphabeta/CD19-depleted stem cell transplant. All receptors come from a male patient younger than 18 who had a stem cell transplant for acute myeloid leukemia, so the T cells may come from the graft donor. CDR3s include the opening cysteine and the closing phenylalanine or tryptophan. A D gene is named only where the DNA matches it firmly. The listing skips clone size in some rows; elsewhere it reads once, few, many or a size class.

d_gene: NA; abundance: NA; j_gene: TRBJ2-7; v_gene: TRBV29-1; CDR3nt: TGCAGCGTTCAGGGTAACTACGAGCAGTACTTC; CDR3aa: CSVQGNYEQYF
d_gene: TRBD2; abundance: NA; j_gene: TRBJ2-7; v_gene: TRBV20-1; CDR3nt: TGCAGTGCCCGGACTAGCGGGAGGCCGACCTACGAGCAGTACTTC; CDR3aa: CSARTSGRPTYEQYF
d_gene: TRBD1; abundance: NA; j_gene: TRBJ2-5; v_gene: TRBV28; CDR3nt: TGTGCCAGCAGTAAGACAGGGGGCAGGAGGAAGACCCAGTACTTC; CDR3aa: CASSKTGGRRKTQYF
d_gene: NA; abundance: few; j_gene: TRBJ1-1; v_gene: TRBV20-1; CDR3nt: TGCAGTGCTAGAGATAGGCGTAAGGCGGACACTGAAGCTTTCTTT; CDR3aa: CSARDRRKADTEAFF
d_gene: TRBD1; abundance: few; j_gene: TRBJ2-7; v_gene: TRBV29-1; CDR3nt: TGCAGCGTTGAAGTGACAGGGGTAGGCTACGAGCAGTACTTC; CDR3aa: CSVEVTGVGYEQYF
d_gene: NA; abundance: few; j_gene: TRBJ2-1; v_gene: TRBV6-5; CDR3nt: TGTGCCAGCAGGCGGGACAGTGAGCAGTTCTTC; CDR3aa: CASRRDSEQFF
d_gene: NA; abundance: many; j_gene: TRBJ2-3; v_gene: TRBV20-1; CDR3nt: TGCAGTGCTAGAGGGTTCCCCCCCCACGTCGGAGATACGCAGTATTTT; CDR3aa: CSARGFPPHVGDTQYF
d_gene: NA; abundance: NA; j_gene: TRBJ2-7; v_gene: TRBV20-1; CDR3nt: TGCAGTGCCCCCCGGACGGTCTACGAGCAGTACTTC; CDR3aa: CSAPRTVYEQYF
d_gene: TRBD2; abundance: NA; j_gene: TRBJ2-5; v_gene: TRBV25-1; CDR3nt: TGTGCCAGCAGTTGGAGCCGGAGGAGCGGGACGGGACAAGAGACCCAGTACTTC; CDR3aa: CASSWSRRSGTGQETQYF
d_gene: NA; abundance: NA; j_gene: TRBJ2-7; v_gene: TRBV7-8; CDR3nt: TGTGCCAGCAGCTTGGGGAGGTGGTACGAGCAGTACTTC; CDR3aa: CASSLGRWYEQYF
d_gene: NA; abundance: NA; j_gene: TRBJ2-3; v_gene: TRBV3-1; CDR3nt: TGTGCCTTCTCCTTTGGGCCTGGTCGGGACCTCACTGATACGCAGTATTTT; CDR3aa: CAFSFGPGRDLTDTQYF
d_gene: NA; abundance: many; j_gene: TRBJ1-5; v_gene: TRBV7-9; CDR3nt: TGTGCCAGCAGCCCCCCCCTGGTATGGCCCCAGCATTTT; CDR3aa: CASSPPLVWPQHF
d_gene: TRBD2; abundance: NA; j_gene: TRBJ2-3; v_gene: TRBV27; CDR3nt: TGTGCCAGCACGTCTAGCGGGAGGGCCGTAGATACGCAGTATTTT; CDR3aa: CASTSSGRAVDTQYF
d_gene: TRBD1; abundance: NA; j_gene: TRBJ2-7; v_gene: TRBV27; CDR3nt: TGTGCCAGCAGTTGGGGCAGGGGGCCGTACGAGCAGTACTTC; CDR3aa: CASSWGRGPYEQYF
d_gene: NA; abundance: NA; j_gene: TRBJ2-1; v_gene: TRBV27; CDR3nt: TGTGCCAGCAGTCTCATACCGGGAGAGGGGCCCTACAATGAGCAGTTCTTC; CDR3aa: CASSLIPGEGPYNEQFF
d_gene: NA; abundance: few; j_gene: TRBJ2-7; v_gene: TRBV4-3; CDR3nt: TGCGCCAGCAGCCAAGAAACCGGTTCGGAGCAGTACTTC; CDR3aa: CASSQETGSEQYF
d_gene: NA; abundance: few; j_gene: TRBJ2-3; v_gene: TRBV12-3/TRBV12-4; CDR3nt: TGTGCCATCTGTTTAGTACTGGGTCCGAGGGGAGGCGGCACAGATACGCAGTATTTT; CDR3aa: CAICLVLGPRGGGTDTQYF
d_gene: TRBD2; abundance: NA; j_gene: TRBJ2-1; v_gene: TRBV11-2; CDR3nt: TGTGCCAGCAGCATTAACCGGGTAGGGAGCGGGGGTGAGCAGTTCTTC; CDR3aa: CASSINRVGSGGEQFF
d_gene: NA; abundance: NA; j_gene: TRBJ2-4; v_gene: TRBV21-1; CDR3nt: TGTGCCAGCAGCAAAAAGATGGACAGGGGCATCTTAACGTACTTC; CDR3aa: CASSKKMDRGILTYF
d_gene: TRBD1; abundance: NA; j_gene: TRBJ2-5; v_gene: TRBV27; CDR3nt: TGTGCCAGCAGGCCGGGACAGGGCGGGGAGACCCAGTACTTC; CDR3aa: CASRPGQGGETQYF
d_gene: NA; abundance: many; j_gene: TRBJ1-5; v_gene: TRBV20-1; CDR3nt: TGCAGTGCTGAGGCGGGGCAAAGCAATCAGCCCCAGCATTTT; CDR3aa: CSAEAGQSNQPQHF
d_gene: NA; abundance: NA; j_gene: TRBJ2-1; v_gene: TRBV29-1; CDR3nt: TGCAGCGTTGACATCGTTGAGCAGTTCTTC; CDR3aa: CSVDIVEQFF